This T cell receptor beta chain originates from a study of control samples from healthy donors and cancer patients. The table came from immunoSEQ multiplex PCR; TCRdb's copy has only in-frame clones and leaves some out. The data show about 98,000 clones, about 92% seen once. Germline-derived CDR1 and CDR2 are SGHRS and YFSETQ. Germline trimming cut 3 bases from V and 0 bases from J; bases unmatched to any gene: 2. The CDR3 length is 15 residues. By share, this clone counts as medium-sized. This clonotype originated in a young woman in good health. The chain is built from TRBV5-1 and TRBJ2-7; 11 bases align to TRBD1. Sequencing was carried out using blood. The CDR3 region is CASSWTGGASYEQYF. For the CDR3, the DNA is TGCGCCAGCAGCTGGACAGGGGGCGCCTCCTACGAGCAGTACTTC. Full variable domain (remainder filled in from reference TRBV5-1 and TRBJ2-7): KAGVTQTPRYLIKTRGQQVTLSCSPISGHRSVSWYQQTPGQGLQFLFEYFSETQRNKGNFPGRFSGRQFSNSRSEMNVSTLELGDSALYLCASSWTGGASYEQYFGPGTRLTVT.